Presented here are 10 T cell receptor beta chains from one specimen sequenced in a study of blood T cells in healthy people across ages. Together with a sample-barcoded 5' primer, a J-beta primer mix was included in a second PCR lasting roughly 6 to 12 cycles. TCRdb reanalysed the 5' RACE reads using MiXCR and keeps one entry per CDR3 protein. This table has 700,000 or so distinct CDR3 sequences, 22% appearing once. The sample comprised blood. These receptors came from a man aged 70-80 years in good health.

The chain is built from TRBV3-1 and TRBJ1-2, with D uncertain. V was trimmed by 2 bases and J by 7 bases, leaving 8 bases between them. There are 12 residues in the CDR3. In germline, CDR1 is LGHDT, CDR2 YNNKEL (reference sequence). Here the CDR3 DNA reads TGTGCCAGCAGCCAATCAGGCGGTGGCTACACCTTC. It yields the protein CASSQSGGGYTF. Together with reference TRBV3-1 and TRBJ1-2, the CDR3 gives the full variable domain: DTAVSQTPKYLVTQMGNDKSIKCEQNLGHDTMYWYKQDSKKFLKIMFSYNNKELIINETVPNRFSPKSPDKAHLNLHINSLELGDSAVYFCASSQSGGGYTFGSGTRLTVV.

This clonotype was picked up many times. The chain links TRBV5-1 to TRBJ1-1; the D is unclear. V was shortened by 1 base and J by 5 bases, with 6 bases between the two germline ends. CDR1 is SGHRS, CDR2 YFSETQ, per germline. This CDR3 is 12 amino acids long. CDR3 region: CASSLSGTEAFF. CDR3 DNA: TGCGCCAGCAGCTTGTCCGGAACTGAAGCTTTCTTT.

This clonotype was detected only a few times. V usage is TRBV18 and J usage is TRBJ2-7; no firm D call. Germline CDR1 reads KGHSH; CDR2 reads LQKENI. This CDR3 comprises 13 residues. V lost 0 bases to trimming and J lost 5 bases, with 8 bases between them. In DNA, the CDR3 is TGTGCCAGCTCACCACCTGGCTTGGACGAGCAGTACTTC. It yields the protein CASSPPGLDEQYF.

In regard to this clonotype: A read error may account for a junction end that differs from germline. The chain joins TRBV5-1 to TRBJ2-5; a weak D match, TRBD2 (6 bases). This CDR3 contains 12 residues. Germline loops: CDR1 SGHRS, CDR2 YFSETQ. The CDR3 sequence: CASSLDLEGRFF. The CDR3 DNA reads as TGCGCCAGCAGCCTAGATTTGGAGGGCCGGTTCTTC. The entire variable domain, with the rest obtained from reference TRBV5-1 and TRBJ2-5, is as follows: KAGVTQTPRYLIKTRGQQVTLSCSPISGHRSVSWYQQTPGQGLQFLFEYFSETQRNKGNFPGRFSGRQFSNSRSEMNVSTLELGDSALYLCASSLDLEGRFFGPGTRLLVL.

The chain uses TRBV27 and TRBJ1-6, with TRBD1 matching over 11 bases. The J segment lost 9 bases and the V segment lost 6 bases, leaving 4 bases of the junction unmatched. Germline CDR1 MNHEY, CDR2 SMNVEV (reference sequence). The CDR3 extends over 14 amino acids. CDR3 amino acids: CASRKDRGRSPLHF. The DNA of the CDR3 is TGTGCCAGCAGAAAGGACAGGGGGCGTTCACCCCTCCACTTT.

The rearrangement uses TRBV28 and TRBJ2-5; 12 bases match TRBD2. Near its end, the DNA agrees better with TRBJ2-7, so the J call may be wrong. Germline V gene data show CDR1 as MDHEN and CDR2 as SYDVKM. The CDR3 loop spans 16 amino acids. The CDR3 DNA reads as TGTGCCAGCAGTTTCCCGCTAGCGGGGGGGCAGTACGAGCAGTACTTC. Amino acids: CASSFPLAGGQYEQYF.

V is TRBV4-1 and J is TRBJ1-5, with D possibly being TRBD1 (5 bases). Germline V lookup: CDR1 MGHRA, CDR2 YSYEKL. The CDR3 is made up of 15 amino acids. Trimming pared 0 bases from V and 9 bases from J, leaving 15 bases between. Written as DNA, the CDR3 is TGCGCCAGCAGCCAAGATAGGGGTTTGTATGTGCCCCAGCATTTT. It codes for CASSQDRGLYVPQHF.

This clonotype came up a few times. V is TRBV12-3 or TRBV12-4 and J is TRBJ2-6; D is possibly TRBD1 or TRBD2 (5 bases each). The CDR3 is 18 residues long. Trimming shortened V by 7 bases and J by 1 base, and 20 bases separated the two germline ends. The CDR3 region has the DNA TGTGCCAGCAACCCTTCTCGGGGCCTAACTTCTGGGGCCAACGTCCTGACTTTC. As protein: CASNPSRGLTSGANVLTF.

This clonotype was counted only a few times. The chain couples TRBV12-2 to TRBJ2-1; no check of the table's D call, TRBD2, against the DNA was made. TRBV12-2 is labeled a pseudogene. The length of the CDR3 is 19 residues. CDR3 sequence (DNA): TGTGCAAGTCGCTTTATAGGCCACCTAGCGGGGGGGCCATCGGGTGAGCAGTTCTTC. Translating gives CASRFIGHLAGGPSGEQFF.

The chain joins TRBV29-1 to TRBJ1-2; D is undetermined. V shed 4 bases and J shed 3 bases, with 6 bases lying between them. This CDR3 is built from 11 residues. Germline values: CDR1 SQVTM, CDR2 ANQGSEA. The CDR3 DNA is TGCAGCGTTGTCGACCACTATGGCTACACCTTC. It encodes CSVVDHYGYTF.